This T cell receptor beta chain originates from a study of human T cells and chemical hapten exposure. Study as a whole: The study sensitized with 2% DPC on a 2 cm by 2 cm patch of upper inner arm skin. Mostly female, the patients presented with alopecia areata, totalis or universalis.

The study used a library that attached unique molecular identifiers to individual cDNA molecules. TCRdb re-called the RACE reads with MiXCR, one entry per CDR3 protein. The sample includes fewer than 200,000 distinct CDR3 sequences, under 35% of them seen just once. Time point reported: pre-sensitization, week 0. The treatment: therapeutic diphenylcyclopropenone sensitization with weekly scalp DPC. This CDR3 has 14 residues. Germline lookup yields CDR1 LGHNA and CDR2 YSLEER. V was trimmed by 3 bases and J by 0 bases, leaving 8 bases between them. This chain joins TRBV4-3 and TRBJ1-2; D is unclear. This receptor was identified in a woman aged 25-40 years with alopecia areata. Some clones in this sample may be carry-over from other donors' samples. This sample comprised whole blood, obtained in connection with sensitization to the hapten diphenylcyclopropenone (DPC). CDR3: CASSQGPSNYGYTF. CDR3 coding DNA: TGCGCCAGCAGCCAGGGCCCTTCTAACTATGGCTACACCTTC.